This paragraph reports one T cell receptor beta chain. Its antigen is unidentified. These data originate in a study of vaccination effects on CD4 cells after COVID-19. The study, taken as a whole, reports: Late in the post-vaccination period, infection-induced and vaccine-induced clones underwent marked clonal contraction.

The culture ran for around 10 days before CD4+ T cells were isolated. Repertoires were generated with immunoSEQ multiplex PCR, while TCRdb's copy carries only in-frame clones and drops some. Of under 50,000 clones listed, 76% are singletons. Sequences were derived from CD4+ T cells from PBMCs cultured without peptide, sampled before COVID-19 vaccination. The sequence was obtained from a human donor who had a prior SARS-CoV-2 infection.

As DNA, the CDR3 is TGTGCCAGCATCAGACAGGGGGCGAATGGCTACACCTTC. Translating gives CASIRQGANGYTF. The chain uses TRBV2 and TRBJ1-2, with 10 bases lining up with TRBD1. The CDR3 runs to 13 residues. CDR1 is SNHLY and CDR2 is FYNNEI in the germline V gene. V lost 7 bases and J lost 6; bases outside the gene matches: 5.